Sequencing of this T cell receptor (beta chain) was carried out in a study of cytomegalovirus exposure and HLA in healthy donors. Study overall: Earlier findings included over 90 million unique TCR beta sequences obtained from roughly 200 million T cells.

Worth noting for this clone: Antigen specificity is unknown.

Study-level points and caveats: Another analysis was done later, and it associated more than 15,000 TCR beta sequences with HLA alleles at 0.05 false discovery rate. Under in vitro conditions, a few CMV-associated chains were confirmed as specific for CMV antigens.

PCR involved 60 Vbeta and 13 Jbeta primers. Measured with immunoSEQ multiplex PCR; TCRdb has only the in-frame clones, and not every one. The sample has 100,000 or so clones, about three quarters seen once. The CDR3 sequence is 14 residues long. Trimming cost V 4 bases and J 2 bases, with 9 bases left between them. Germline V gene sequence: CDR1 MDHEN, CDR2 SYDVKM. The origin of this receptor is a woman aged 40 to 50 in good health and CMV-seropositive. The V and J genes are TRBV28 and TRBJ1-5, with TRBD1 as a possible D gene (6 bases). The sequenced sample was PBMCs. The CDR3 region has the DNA TGTGCCAGCAGTTCTGCAGGGGGCAATCAGCCCCAGCATTTT. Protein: CASSSAGGNQPQHF.